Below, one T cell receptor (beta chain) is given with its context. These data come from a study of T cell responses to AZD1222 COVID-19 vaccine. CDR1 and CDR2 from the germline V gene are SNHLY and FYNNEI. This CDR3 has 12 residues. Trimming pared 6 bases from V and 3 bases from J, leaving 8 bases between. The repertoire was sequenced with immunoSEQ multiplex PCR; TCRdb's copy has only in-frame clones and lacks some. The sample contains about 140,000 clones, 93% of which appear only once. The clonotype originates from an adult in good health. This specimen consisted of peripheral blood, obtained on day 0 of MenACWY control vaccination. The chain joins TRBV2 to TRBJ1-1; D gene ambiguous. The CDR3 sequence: CASRRRDTEAFF. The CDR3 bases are TGTGCCAGCAGGCGGAGGGACACTGAAGCTTTCTTT.